Shown below are 29 T cell receptor beta chains from a single sample sequenced in a study of PD-L1 blockade in urothelial cancer. TCRdb keeps only in-frame clones here, not all; method: immunoSEQ multiplex PCR. This sample yields around 45,000 clones, of which approximately 90% are seen a single time; about 14% belongs to the top ten. This specimen consisted of PBMCs, obtained around atezolizumab (anti-PD-L1) treatment. The receptors stem from an older woman with urothelial cancer.

The gene calls are TRBV5-4 and TRBJ1-3; 8 bases agree with TRBD1. Trimming at V came to 4 bases and at J to 0 bases, leaving 9 bases not matched to a gene. CDR3 length: 17 residues. Per germline, CDR1 SGHNT and CDR2 YYREEE (reference sequence). CDR3 bases: TGTGCCAGCAGCCACGGGACAGGCTATAGCTCTGGAAACACCATATATTTT. Amino acid sequence: CASSHGTGYSSGNTIYF.

A few counts support this clone. The chain carries TRBV9 and TRBJ1-4; TRBD1 aligns across 7 bases. V dropped 0 bases and J dropped 4; count of bases not matched to a gene: 6. The CDR3 loop spans 16 amino acids. Per germline, CDR1 SGDLS and CDR2 YYNGEE. CDR3 loop: CASSVGGGQINEKLFF. CDR3 sequence (DNA): TGTGCCAGCAGCGTAGGAGGGGGACAGATTAATGAAAAACTGTTTTTT.

V is TRBV6-1 and J is TRBJ2-7; 8 bases match TRBD2. The CDR3 is made up of 13 amino acids. Germline loops: CDR1 MNHNS, CDR2 SASEGT. V shed 8 bases, J shed 4 bases, and the junction held 7 bases outside the gene matches. CDR3 DNA: TGTGCCAGCTCGGGGGGGCTATGGTACGAGCAGTACTTC. Translating it yields CASSGGLWYEQYF.

The J gene is TRBJ1-4, the V gene TRBV6-5; D unresolved. Germline V gene data show CDR1 as MNHEY and CDR2 as SVGAGI. V lost 2 bases to trimming and J lost 8 bases, with 9 bases between them. This CDR3 is built from 13 residues. The CDR3, as DNA: TGTGCCAGCAGTTACGGAGCGTACGAAAAACTGTTTTTT. This codes for CASSYGAYEKLFF.

The chain uses TRBV5-4 and TRBJ1-1, with 7 bases lining up with TRBD1. In germline, CDR1 is SGHNT, CDR2 YYREEE (reference sequence). The junction had 8 bases not matched to a gene; V was cut back by 3 bases and J by 0 bases. This CDR3 has 16 residues. In nucleotides, the CDR3 is TGTGCCAGCAGCTCGGGGACAGACATTATGAACACTGAAGCTTTCTTT. It yields the protein CASSSGTDIMNTEAFF.

V is TRBV6-5 and J is TRBJ1-2; 10 bases match TRBD1. Looked up from germline, CDR1 is MNHEY and CDR2 is SVGAGI. The CDR3 consists of 14 residues. The junction had 5 bases not matched to a gene; V was cut back by 6 bases and J by 4 bases. The CDR3 DNA follows: TGTGCCAGCAGGTTGGGACAGGGGCCCTATGGCTACACCTTC. As protein: CASRLGQGPYGYTF.

J is TRBJ1-1 and V is TRBV6-5; TRBD1 matches 8 bases. Per germline, CDR1 MNHEY and CDR2 SVGAGI. The V segment lost 0 bases and the J segment 5 bases; nucleotides outside the gene matches: 2. This CDR3 has 14 residues. Written as DNA, the CDR3 is TGTGCCAGCAGTTACTCCCAGGGGGCGACTGAAGCTTTCTTT. Protein: CASSYSQGATEAFF.

V gene TRBV2 combines with J gene TRBJ2-5; a possible D gene is TRBD2 (6 bases). The CDR3 is 13 amino acids. Germline lookup yields CDR1 SNHLY and CDR2 FYNNEI. V lost 8 bases and J lost 1, with 11 bases in between. The CDR3 DNA reads as TGTGCCAGCCATCCGGGACTCCAAGAGACCCAGTACTTC. Translation: CASHPGLQETQYF.

This clone turned up a few times. This sequence joins TRBV29-1 and TRBJ2-2, with D perhaps TRBD2 (5 bases). CDR1 is SQVTM, CDR2 ANQGSEA, per germline. The ends were cut back, 4 bases at V and 3 bases at J, with 9 bases in the middle. This CDR3 comprises 13 residues. This CDR3 is CSVVGRDTGELFF. Here the CDR3 DNA reads TGCAGCGTTGTTGGGCGGGACACCGGGGAGCTGTTTTTT.

This clone has more than one count but fewer than ten. The CDR3 nucleotides are TGCAGCGTGGGACTCCTGGGTACCTACGAGCAGTACTTC. Its protein is CSVGLLGTYEQYF. This chain connects TRBV29-1 to TRBJ2-7, with TRBD2 as a possible D gene (6 bases). Trimming shortened V by 6 bases and J by 2 bases, and 14 bases separated the two germline ends. Germline CDR1 is SQVTM and CDR2 is ANQGSEA. There are 13 residues in the CDR3.

The chain links TRBV7-2 to TRBJ2-5; TRBD2 matches 10 bases. The CDR3 loop spans 16 amino acids. Germline V gene lookup returns CDR1 SGHTA and CDR2 FQGNSA. Unmatched junction bases numbered 6, after V lost 0 bases and J lost 5 bases. CDR3 protein: CASSLAQRGGRETQYF. The CDR3 DNA sequence: TGTGCCAGCAGCTTAGCCCAGCGGGGGGGCCGGGAGACCCAGTACTTC.

The rearrangement uses TRBV18 and TRBJ1-2; D uncertain. Germline CDR1 reads KGHSH; CDR2 reads LQKENI. CDR3 length: 12 residues. With 3 bases removed from V and 7 bases from J, the gap between germline ends came to 9 bases. This CDR3 reads CASSPYLGGYTF. In DNA form, the CDR3 reads TGTGCCAGCTCACCCTACCTAGGTGGCTACACCTTC.

The genes are TRBV7-7 and TRBJ2-3, with 7 bases matching TRBD1. There are 14 residues in the CDR3. The germline V gene encodes CDR1 SSHAT and CDR2 FNYEAQ (reference sequence). The V segment lost 5 bases and the J segment 2 bases; nucleotides outside the gene matches: 4. The CDR3 here is CASSPGTDTDTQYF. The CDR3 region has the DNA TGTGCCAGCAGCCCCGGGACAGACACAGATACGCAGTATTTT.

The J gene is TRBJ2-7, the V gene TRBV28; D not resolved. There are 12 residues in the CDR3. Per the germline V gene, CDR1 is MDHEN and CDR2 is SYDVKM. Trimming took 3 bases from V and 8 from J, leaving 11 bases between them. For the CDR3, the DNA is TGTGCCAGCAGTTTTCGCGGCACCCAGCAGTACTTC. Translated, it gives CASSFRGTQQYF.

The chain has TRBV19 and TRBJ2-5; no definite D call. The V end lost 0 bases, the J end lost 8 bases, and 13 bases lay between the germline ends. The CDR3 spans 14 residues. Looked up from germline, CDR1 is LNHDA and CDR2 is SQIVND (reference sequence). CDR3 nucleotide sequence: TGTGCCAGTAGTATAGATCTTAGCCGCGCCACCCAGTACTTC. Its translation: CASSIDLSRATQYF.

V and J are TRBV18 and TRBJ2-5, with TRBD2 identical over 10 bases. V was pared by 1 base and J by 3 bases, with 14 bases of the junction left unmatched. Germline lookup yields CDR1 KGHSH and CDR2 LQKENI. CDR3 length: 19 amino acids. The CDR3 DNA is TGTGCCAGCTCACCACGTGGGAGCGGGGGGGCCTCGAGGAAAGAGACCCAGTACTTC. Translated: CASSPRGSGGASRKETQYF.

This clone was seen just once. The rearrangement uses TRBV10-3 and TRBJ1-1; 9 positions match TRBD1. The junction had 16 bases not matched to a gene; V was cut back by 3 bases and J by 5 bases. The CDR3 runs to 18 residues. Germline CDR1 ENHRY, CDR2 SYGVKD. The CDR3 bases are TGTGCCATCAGTGACCCACACTTCCGGACAGGGGAAGGGACTGAAGCTTTCTTT. Translated, it gives CAISDPHFRTGEGTEAFF.

The rearrangement links TRBV6-5 to TRBJ2-7, with a possible D match to TRBD2 (6 bases). The V gene lost 5 bases and the J gene lost 6 bases, with 17 bases spanning the gap. This CDR3 spans 14 amino acids. Germline CDR1 reads MNHEY; CDR2 reads SVGAGI. This CDR3 reads CASSNLRGKGEQYF. CDR3 bases: TGTGCCAGCAGTAACCTTCGGGGGAAGGGCGAGCAGTACTTC.

V gene TRBV9 combines with J gene TRBJ2-1; 13 bases line up with TRBD2. The V gene's germline CDR1 is SGDLS and CDR2 YYNGEE. This CDR3 comprises 14 residues. J was trimmed by 13 bases and V by 0 bases; bases with no gene match: 4. The DNA of the CDR3 is TGTGCCAGCAGCGTAGGGACTAGCGGGGGAACCCAGTTCTTC. Its protein product is CASSVGTSGGTQFF.

The chain links TRBV9 to TRBJ2-7; D ambiguous. The V end was cut by 0 bases, the J end by 2 bases, with 9 bases between. The germline V gene has CDR1 SGDLS and CDR2 YYNGEE. The length of the CDR3 is 14 residues. The CDR3 DNA sequence: TGTGCCAGCAGCGTAGATCACATGACCTACGAGCAGTACTTC. Its protein is CASSVDHMTYEQYF.

The gene calls are TRBV28 and TRBJ1-5, with D maybe TRBD1 (5 bases). This CDR3 comprises 16 residues. V dropped 2 bases and J dropped 0 bases, with 11 bases sitting between them. Germline loops: CDR1 MDHEN, CDR2 SYDVKM. This CDR3 is CASSLRGFGSNQPQHF. CDR3 DNA sequence: TGTGCCAGCAGTTTACGGGGGTTTGGTAGCAATCAGCCCCAGCATTTT.

V and J are TRBV5-1 and TRBJ2-4; possibly TRBD1 for D (7 bases). CDR3 length equals 15 residues. The V end was cut by 1 base, the J end by 3 bases, with 11 bases between. Germline V CDR1 and CDR2: SGHRS, YFSETQ. CDR3 amino acids: CASSLTQGGKNIQYF. The CDR3 coding sequence is TGCGCCAGCAGCTTGACGCAGGGGGGCAAAAACATTCAGTACTTC. Together with reference TRBV5-1 and TRBJ2-4, the CDR3 gives the full variable domain: KAGVTQTPRYLIKTRGQQVTLSCSPISGHRSVSWYQQTPGQGLQFLFEYFSETQRNKGNFPGRFSGRQFSNSRSEMNVSTLELGDSALYLCASSLTQGGKNIQYFGAGTRLSVL.

The CDR3 sequence is CATASGGRALDEQFF. The CDR3 coding sequence is TGTGCCACCGCATCTGGCGGGAGGGCCCTGGATGAGCAGTTCTTC. V usage is TRBV19 and J usage is TRBJ2-1; TRBD2 aligns across 9 bases. V gave up 10 bases and J gave up 8 bases; unmatched junction bases: 15. Germline V gives CDR1 LNHDA, CDR2 SQIVND (reference sequence). The CDR3 extends over 15 amino acids.

The V call is TRBV11-2, the J call TRBJ2-7; 9 bases line up with TRBD2. Losses at the gene ends were 4 bases for V and 13 bases for J; bases not matched to a gene: 17. This CDR3 region has 15 residues. Germline assignment: CDR1 SGHAT and CDR2 FQNNGV. The CDR3 protein is CASSSLAGSRMGEYF. The CDR3 region has the DNA TGTGCCAGCAGCTCCCTAGCGGGGTCGAGGATGGGGGAATACTTC.

This chain links TRBV28 with TRBJ2-7; 9 nucleotides agree with TRBD1. Trimming cost V 6 bases and J 3 bases; bases outside gene matches: 9. Germline values: CDR1 MDHEN, CDR2 SYDVKM. The CDR3 length is 15 residues. The CDR3 nucleotides are TGTGCCAGCAGATCTCTGGACAGGGGAGACTACGAGCAGTACTTC. It specifies CASRSLDRGDYEQYF. Full variable domain (rest looked up from reference TRBV28 and TRBJ2-7): DVKVTQSSRYLVKRTGEKVFLECVQDMDHENMFWYRQDPGLGLRLIYFSYDVKMKEKGDIPEGYSVSREKKERFSLILESASTNQTSMYLCASRSLDRGDYEQYFGPGTRLTVT.

This chain links TRBV2 with TRBJ2-5; D is ambiguous. This CDR3 comprises 15 residues. CDR1 and CDR2 from the germline V gene are SNHLY and FYNNEI. Between the trimmed V and J ends, which lost 4 bases and 1 base, there was a span of 13 bases. The CDR3: CASSVGAATQETQYF. As DNA, the CDR3 is TGTGCCAGCAGTGTTGGTGCAGCGACCCAAGAGACCCAGTACTTC.

This chain links TRBV5-8 with TRBJ1-2; possibly TRBD1 for D (6 bases). The CDR3 runs to 12 residues. CDR1 is SGHTS, CDR2 YDEGEE, per germline. The V end was cut by 2 bases, the J end by 8 bases, with 10 bases between. The CDR3 DNA reads TGTGCCAGCAGCTTACAGGGTTGGGGCTACACCTTC. It translates to CASSLQGWGYTF.

The chain has TRBV5-1 and TRBJ2-5; 12 nucleotides agree with TRBD1. Trimming took 3 bases from V and 0 from J; bases not matched to a gene: 3. The germline gives CDR1 SGHRS, CDR2 YFSETQ. This CDR3 comprises 16 residues. The CDR3 loop is CASSSGTGGYQETQYF. The DNA for the CDR3 is TGCGCCAGCAGCTCGGGGACAGGGGGCTACCAAGAGACCCAGTACTTC.

This clone has just a few counts. This chain connects TRBV7-9 to TRBJ1-4; D unresolved. V dropped 4 bases and J dropped 0 bases, with 15 bases sitting between them. The CDR3 length is 17 residues. The germline V gene has CDR1 SEHNR and CDR2 FQNEAQ (reference sequence). The CDR3 sequence: CASSSFQAPATNEKLFF. CDR3 sequence (DNA): TGTGCCAGCAGCTCCTTCCAGGCACCCGCAACTAATGAAAAACTGTTTTTT.